This T cell receptor (beta chain) came from a study of CD8 T cells in ankylosing spondylitis. General study points: In ankylosing spondylitis blood, a motif of eight highly homologous TCR beta variants appeared characteristic.

This clonotype was seen ten or more times. The target antigen is unknown. TCRdb called the 5' RACE reads again in MiXCR, with one record for every CDR3 protein. The profile covers roughly 180,000 distinct CDR3 sequences, with around a tenth appearing a single time and 29% taken by the ten largest. The sequence came from a male donor with ankylosing spondylitis or in good health (not recorded which). Sequencing was done on a sample of blood, either unsorted or a sorted T cell fraction (not recorded which).

The CDR3 reads CASSEPRDRRGTDTQYF. The DNA for the CDR3 is TGTGCCAGCAGTGAGCCCCGGGACCGCCGAGGCACAGATACGCAGTATTTT. The rearrangement links TRBV25-1 to TRBJ2-3, with D perhaps assigned TRBD1 or TRBD2 (5 bases each). The V gene's germline CDR1 is MGHDK and CDR2 SYGVNS. This CDR3 region has 17 residues. V was cut by 3 bases and J by 1 base, with 17 bases left in between.